The 5 T cell receptor beta chains below were found in one sample sequenced in a study of cytomegalovirus exposure and HLA in healthy donors. The PCR ran on 60 Vbeta and 13 Jbeta primers. The data were produced by immunoSEQ multiplex PCR, yet TCRdb's version contains in-frame clones alone and is incomplete. Of 110,000 or so clones in the sample, approximately 76% were seen once. Sequencing was carried out using PBMCs. Receptors originate from a man aged 45 to 65 in good health and CMV-seropositive.

This chain links TRBV19 with TRBJ2-1, with D perhaps TRBD2 (5 bases). V lost 4 bases to trimming and J lost 14 bases, with 15 bases between them. Germline-derived CDR1 and CDR2 are LNHDA and SQIVND (reference sequence). The CDR3 consists of 12 residues. Here the CDR3 DNA reads TGTGCCAGTAGTAATTGGGGATTGGAGGAGTTCTTC. It yields the protein CASSNWGLEEFF. Combining the CDR3 with reference TRBV19 and TRBJ2-1 gives the whole variable domain DGGITQSPKYLFRKEGQNVTLSCEQNLNHDAMYWYRQDPGQGLRLIYYSQIVNDFQKGDIAEGYSVSREKKESFPLTVTSAQKNPTAFYLCASSNWGLEEFFGPGTRLTVL.

The chain links TRBV11-3 to TRBJ2-2, with D tentatively TRBD1 (5 bases). Trimming cost V 5 bases and J 1 base, with 11 bases left between them. Germline CDR1 SGHNT, CDR2 YENEEA. This CDR3 has 15 amino acids. The CDR3 DNA sequence: TGTGCCAGCAGCCCCCGACAGATGAACACCGGGGAGCTGTTTTTT. As protein: CASSPRQMNTGELFF.

DNA for the CDR3: TGTGCCAGCAGCTTAAGGACAGGGGATGTGAGCCTGACAGATACGCAGTATTTT. As protein: CASSLRTGDVSLTDTQYF. This chain links TRBV13 with TRBJ2-3, with TRBD1 matching over 9 bases. With V trimmed by 2 bases and J by 3 bases, 12 bases remained unmatched. There are 18 residues in the CDR3. In germline, CDR1 is PRHDT, CDR2 FYEKMQ (reference sequence).

The genes are TRBV7-8 and TRBJ2-7, with TRBD1 identical over 8 bases. CDR1 SGHVS and CDR2 FQNEAQ come from the germline V gene. The CDR3 is 15 amino acids. V was pared by 6 bases and J by 6 bases, with 13 bases of the junction left unmatched. The CDR3 DNA follows: TGTGCCAGCAGACGAGGGACAGGCCACGGGGGCGAGCAGTACTTC. Protein: CASRRGTGHGGEQYF.

J is TRBJ2-7 and V is TRBV15, with D possibly TRBD2 on 6 matching bases. The CDR3 runs to 14 residues. V lost 5 bases, J lost 4 bases, and 15 bases lay in between. Germline CDR1 reads LNHNV; CDR2 reads YYDKDF (reference sequence). The CDR3 reads CATSLLEGSYEQYF. As DNA, the CDR3 is TGTGCCACCAGCCTCTTGGAGGGGTCGTACGAGCAGTACTTC. Full variable domain (missing parts from reference TRBV15 and TRBJ2-7): DAMVIQNPRYQVTQFGKPVTLSCSQTLNHNVMYWYQQKSSQAPKLLFHYYDKDFNNEADTPDNFQSRRPNTSFCFLDIRSPGLGDTAMYLCATSLLEGSYEQYFGPGTRLTVT.